This T cell receptor beta chain was profiled in a study of tumor-infiltrating lymphocytes in primary liver carcinoma. The study co-extracted DNA and RNA from approximately 20-30 mg of unsorted bulk tissue. Chronic HBV infection was present, with no prior treatment. The study sampled five separate regions from each tumor. Each tumor specimen held more than 85% viable tumor cells. Regarding this clonotype: The antigen is not known. A junction end diverges from the germline sequence, so it may reflect a read error.

The CDR3 spans 15 residues. CDR1 is SGHAT and CDR2 is FQNNGV in the germline V gene. From approximately 450 ng total RNA, TCR beta cDNA was generated with a primer in the constant region. Construction of TCR beta libraries relied on three successive nested multiplex PCR rounds employing slightly modified ARM-PCR. TRBV1-TRBV30 forward primers paired with a C-beta reverse primer drove the first two PCR rounds, ten to eleven cycles each. One entry per CDR3 protein, called by TCRdb with MiXCR from the multiplex PCR reads. The sample gives more than 55,000 distinct CDR3 sequences, about three quarters of which show up once; 57% is in the top ten. Study observations and caveats: The 250 largest clones made up significantly more of tumor than blood repertoires (p = 0.039).

The clonotype comes from a man aged 35 to 55 with primary liver carcinoma and hepatitis B virus infection. Sample: liver tumor tissue from sampling region 2. Subset described: tumor region T2, inferior pole. V usage is TRBV11-2 and J usage is TRBJ2-3, with D unclear. DNA for the CDR3: TGTGCCAACAGCTTAGATTCTCTGGGAACAGATACGCAGTATTTT. It specifies CANSLDSLGTDTQYF.